What follows is one T cell receptor beta chain and its context. The antigen remains undetermined. CDR1 MNHNY and CDR2 SVGAGI come from the germline V gene (reference sequence). There are 17 residues in the CDR3. V was clipped by 7 bases and J by 10 bases; unmatched bases: 22. The data originate from a study of blood T cells in healthy people across ages. It was with a sample-barcoded 5' primer and a J-beta primer mix that a second PCR of about 7 to 12 cycles was run. Researchers report that a template-switch adaptor with 12 random nucleotides tagged each cDNA molecule. In TCRdb, the 5' RACE reads were re-called with MiXCR into one record per CDR3 protein. The profile covers roughly 800,000 distinct CDR3 sequences, with about 62% appearing a single time and approximately 21% taken by the ten largest. Study results and limitations: Among T cells, TCR beta diversity per million cells dropped roughly linearly as age rose. Diversity figures derived from one million T cells were judged to underestimate the true value. Using unsorted PBMCs precluded a conclusive naive versus antigen-experienced comparison.

This clonotype originated in a man aged 30 to 45 in good health. The J gene is TRBJ1-5, the V gene TRBV6-6; TRBD1 aligns across 7 bases. The sequenced sample was blood. The CDR3 nucleotides read TGTGCCAGCACTTTTCAGGGGGGCGCGATGAGGATTCTCCCCCAGCATTTT. Amino acids: CASTFQGGAMRILPQHF.